This T cell receptor beta chain was sequenced for a study of technical replicates of blood from a handful of donors. Using immunoSEQ multiplex PCR, the repertoire was profiled, and TCRdb retains in-frame clones only, with some absent. This repertoire shows over 10,000 clones, roughly 93% found once; its top ten account for 6% to 9.5%. CDR1 is SEHNR and CDR2 is FQNEAQ in the germline V gene (reference sequence). The CDR3 spans 15 residues. Trimming at V came to 2 bases and at J to 15 bases, leaving 12 bases not matched to a gene. The TCR sequence derives from a human donor in good health. The chain is built from TRBV7-9 and TRBJ2-1; the match to TRBD2 covers 11 bases. Input material: PBMCs. CDR3 loop: CASSLSTSGAAASFF. CDR3 DNA: TGTGCCAGCAGCTTATCGACTAGCGGGGCAGCGGCGTCGTTCTTC.